This entry concerns a single T cell receptor beta chain. What it recognizes is unknown. The sample belongs to a study of shared clonotypes between healthy human individuals. Study-wide results and limits: Richness estimates generally favored naive over memory subsets. The authors sampled blood alone, and tissue repertoires likely differ.

V lost 8 bases to trimming and J lost 1 base, with 12 bases between them. The CDR3 covers 13 residues. Germline CDR1 reads MNHNS; CDR2 reads SASEGT. Method: immunoSEQ multiplex PCR; TCRdb's copy keeps in-frame clones and lacks some. The sample yields about 680,000 clones, 90% to 95% seen once. CD45RO-negative, CCR7-positively selected cells formed the naive CD8 fraction, excluding terminally differentiated effector memory CD45RA+ cells. Material: naive CD8+ T cells sorted from blood. This TCR derives from a man aged 25 to 40 in good health. The rearrangement links TRBV6-1 to TRBJ2-7, with unresolved D. CDR3 residues: CASGYWPSYEQYF. As DNA, the CDR3 is TGTGCCAGCGGGTACTGGCCATCCTACGAGCAGTACTTC.